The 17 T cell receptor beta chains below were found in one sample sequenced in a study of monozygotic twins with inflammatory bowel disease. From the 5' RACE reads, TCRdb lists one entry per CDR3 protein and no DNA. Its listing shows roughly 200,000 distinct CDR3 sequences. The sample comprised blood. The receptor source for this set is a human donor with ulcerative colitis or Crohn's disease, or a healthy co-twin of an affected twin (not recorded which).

The CDR3 region is CAIREDRDNEQFF. The chain employs TRBV10-3 and TRBJ2-1; no DNA is available, so the TRBD1 call from TCRdb remains unchecked. Germline CDR1 and CDR2: ENHRY and SYGVKD. The CDR3 contains 13 residues.

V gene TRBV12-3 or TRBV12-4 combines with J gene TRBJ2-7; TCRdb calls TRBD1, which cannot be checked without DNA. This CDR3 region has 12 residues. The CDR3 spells CASGLAGGEQYF.

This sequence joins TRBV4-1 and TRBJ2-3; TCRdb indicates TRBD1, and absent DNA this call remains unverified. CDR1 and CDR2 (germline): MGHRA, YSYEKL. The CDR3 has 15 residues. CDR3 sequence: CASSRTGVHTDTQYF.

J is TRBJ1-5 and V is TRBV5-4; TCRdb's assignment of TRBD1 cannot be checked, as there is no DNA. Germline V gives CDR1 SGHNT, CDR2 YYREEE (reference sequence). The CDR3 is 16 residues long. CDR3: CASSSGGGDSNQPQHF.

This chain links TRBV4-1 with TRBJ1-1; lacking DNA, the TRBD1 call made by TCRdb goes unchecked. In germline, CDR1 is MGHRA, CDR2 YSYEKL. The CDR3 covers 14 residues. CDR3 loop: CASSLLTGGTEAFF.

CDR3 sequence: CSASGGKYSYEQYF. This rearrangement joins TRBV20-1 to TRBJ2-7; the TCRdb call, TRBD1, lacks DNA for checking. CDR1 and CDR2 from the germline V gene are DFQATT and SNEGSKA (reference sequence). This CDR3 region has 14 residues.

The CDR3 protein is CASSVQGIDTEAFF. The chain joins TRBV2 to TRBJ1-1. CDR1 and CDR2 from the germline V gene are SNHLY and FYNNEI. There are 14 residues in the CDR3.

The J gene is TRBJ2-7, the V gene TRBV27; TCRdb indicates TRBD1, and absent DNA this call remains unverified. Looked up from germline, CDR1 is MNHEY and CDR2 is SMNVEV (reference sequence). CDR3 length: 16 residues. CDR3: CASSPRQPASSYEQYF.

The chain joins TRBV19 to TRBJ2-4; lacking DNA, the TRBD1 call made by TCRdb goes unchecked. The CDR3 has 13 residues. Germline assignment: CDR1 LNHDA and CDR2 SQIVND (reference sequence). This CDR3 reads CASSFPGQGIQYF.

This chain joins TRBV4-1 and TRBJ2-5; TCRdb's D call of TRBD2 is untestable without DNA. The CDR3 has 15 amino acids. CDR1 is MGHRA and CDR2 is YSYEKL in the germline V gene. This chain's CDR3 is CASSQDLEGWETQYF.

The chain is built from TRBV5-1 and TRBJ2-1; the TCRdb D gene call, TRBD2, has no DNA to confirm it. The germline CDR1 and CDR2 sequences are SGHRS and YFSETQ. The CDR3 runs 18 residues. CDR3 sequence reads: CASSLVLAGANSYNEQFF.

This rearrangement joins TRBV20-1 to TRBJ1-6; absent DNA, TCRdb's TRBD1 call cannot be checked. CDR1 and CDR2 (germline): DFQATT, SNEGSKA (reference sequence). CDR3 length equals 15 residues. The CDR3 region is CSGRAAPEYNSPLHF.

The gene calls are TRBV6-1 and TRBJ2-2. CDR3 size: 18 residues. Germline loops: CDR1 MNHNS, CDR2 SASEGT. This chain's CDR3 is CASTDVHSTGSNTGELFF.

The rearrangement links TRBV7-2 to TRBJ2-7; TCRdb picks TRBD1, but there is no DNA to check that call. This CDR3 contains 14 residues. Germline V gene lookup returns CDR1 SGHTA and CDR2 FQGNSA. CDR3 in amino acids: CASSFAGTTYEQYF.

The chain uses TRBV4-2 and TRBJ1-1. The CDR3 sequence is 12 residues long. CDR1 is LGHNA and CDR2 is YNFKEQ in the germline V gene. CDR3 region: CASSQVGLEAFF.

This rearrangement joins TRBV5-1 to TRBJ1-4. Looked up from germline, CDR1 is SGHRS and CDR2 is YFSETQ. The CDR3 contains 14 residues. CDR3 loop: CASSSSTTDQALFF.

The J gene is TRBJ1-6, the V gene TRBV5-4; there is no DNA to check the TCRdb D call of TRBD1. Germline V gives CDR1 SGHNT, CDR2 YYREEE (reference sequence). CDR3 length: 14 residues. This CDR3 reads CASSLSGGSSPLHF.